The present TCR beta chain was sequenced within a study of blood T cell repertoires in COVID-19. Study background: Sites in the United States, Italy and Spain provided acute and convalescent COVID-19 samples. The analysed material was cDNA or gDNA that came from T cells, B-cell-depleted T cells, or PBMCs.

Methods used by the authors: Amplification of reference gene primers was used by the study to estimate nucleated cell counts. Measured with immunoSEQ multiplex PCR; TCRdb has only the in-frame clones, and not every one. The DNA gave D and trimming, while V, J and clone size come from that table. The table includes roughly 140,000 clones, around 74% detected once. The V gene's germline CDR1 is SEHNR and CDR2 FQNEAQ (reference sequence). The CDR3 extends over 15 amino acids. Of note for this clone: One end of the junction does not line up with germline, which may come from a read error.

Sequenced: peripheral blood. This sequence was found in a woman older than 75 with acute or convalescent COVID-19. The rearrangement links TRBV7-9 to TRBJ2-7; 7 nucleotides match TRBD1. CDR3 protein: CASSIARDSAYEQYF. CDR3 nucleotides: TGTGCCAGCAGCATAGCCCGGGACAGCGCCTACGAGCAGTACTTC.